This TCR beta chain stems from a study of blood T cell repertoires in COVID-19. About the research overall: Some COVID-19 samples were acute and others convalescent; all came from the United States, Italy and Spain.

Clinical history reported by participants formed the basis on which cohorts were assigned. CDR1 SGDLS and CDR2 YYNGEE come from the germline V gene. Trimming removed 4 bases from V and 8 bases from J, with 12 bases in between. The CDR3 runs to 12 residues. Authors' analysis steps: Nucleated cell number was recorded as an estimate derived from reference gene primer amplification. Generated by immunoSEQ multiplex PCR, the TCRdb table keeps only in-frame clones and is missing some. The V and J calls and clone size come from that table; D and trimming were worked out from the DNA. Here the sample spans 150,000 or so clones, roughly 83% being singletons.

The J gene is TRBJ1-2, the V gene TRBV9; D is unclear. The sample consisted of PBMCs or T cells enriched from blood (not recorded which). This TCR was sampled from a man in his forties or fifties who had recovered from COVID-19. The CDR3 here is CASSTRREGYTF. CDR3 bases: TGTGCCAGCAGCACCAGGAGGGAAGGCTACACCTTC. The whole variable domain, remainder taken from reference TRBV9 and TRBJ1-2, is DSGVTQTPKHLITATGQRVTLRCSPRSGDLSVYWYQQSLDQGLQFLIQYYNGEERAKGNILERFSAQQFPDLHSELNLSSLELGDSALYFCASSTRREGYTFGSGTRLTVV.